The 29 T cell receptor beta chains listed next were all sequenced from one sample in a study of low-dose radiotherapy and immunotherapy resistance in tumors. The time point: after trial treatment. Treatment noted: LDRT plus nivolumab, ipilimumab, low-dose cyclophosphamide and aspirin (RACIN trial). With TRAV- and TRBV-specific primers, first-strand cDNA was made, covering the alpha and beta chains. The TCRs were subjected to amplification over about 20 PCR cycles employing a constant-region primer in conjunction with a V-primer adapter. MiXCR, run by TCRdb on the reads, gives a single entry per CDR3 protein. This table holds approximately 80,000 distinct CDR3 sequences, about 17% found once. The material sequenced was PBMCs, taken after low-dose radiotherapy plus immunotherapy. These TCRs come from a male donor with prostate cancer.

With regard to this clonotype: A far larger clone is one nucleotide away, so this likely arose from a read error. This rearrangement joins TRBV7-2 to TRBJ2-5; D remains unclear. The CDR3 runs 13 residues. Germline V lookup: CDR1 SGHTA, CDR2 FQGNSA. The V gene lost 1 base and the J gene lost 11 bases, with 14 bases spanning the gap. The CDR3 sequence is CASSLDLRNEQYF. The CDR3 DNA is TGTGCCAGCAGCTTAGACCTCAGGAATGAGCAGTACTTC.

This clonotype was counted ten times or more. This chain joins TRBV4-2 and TRBJ2-5; 13 bases fit TRBD2. Trimming removed 3 bases from V and 4 bases from J; junction bases left unmatched: 11. The CDR3 is 18 amino acids. From germline, CDR1 is LGHNA and CDR2 YNFKEQ. This CDR3 reads CASSQELAGGRHLETQYF. The CDR3, as DNA: TGTGCCAGCAGCCAGGAACTAGCGGGAGGGCGCCATTTAGAGACCCAGTACTTC.

The V call is TRBV9, the J call TRBJ1-5, with D maybe TRBD1 (5 bases). There are 14 residues in the CDR3. Trimming removed 3 bases from V and 3 bases from J, with 10 bases in between. Germline V gene data show CDR1 as SGDLS and CDR2 as YYNGEE. CDR3 DNA sequence: TGTGCCAGCAGCGAGACAGCGACCAATCAGCCCCAGCATTTT. Translated: CASSETATNQPQHF.

As to this clonotype: A read error is the likely source, as a far larger clone sits one nucleotide away. In DNA form, the CDR3 reads TGCAGTTGCGGGAGAGTCCCCTACGAGCAGTTCTTC. It encodes CSCGRVPYEQFF. This rearrangement joins TRBV20-1 to TRBJ2-1; TRBD2 agrees at 7 bases. The V gene end was trimmed by 8 bases and the J gene end by 10 bases; junction bases not matched to a gene: 11. Germline V lookup: CDR1 DFQATT, CDR2 SNEGSKA (reference sequence). The CDR3 extends over 12 amino acids.

Ten or more counts support this clonotype. V and J are TRBV5-6 and TRBJ2-1; tentatively, D is TRBD2 (7 bases). Trimming shortened V by 5 bases and J by 6 bases, and 15 bases separated the two germline ends. The CDR3 contains 14 residues. Germline values: CDR1 SGHDT, CDR2 YYEEEE. Here the CDR3 reads CASRYWGGGNEQFF. CDR3 nucleotide sequence: TGTGCCAGCAGATACTGGGGGGGCGGCAATGAGCAGTTCTTC.

This chain joins TRBV28 and TRBJ2-7; D gene ambiguous. CDR3 length: 11 residues. Looked up from germline, CDR1 is MDHEN and CDR2 is SYDVKM. The V end lost 9 bases, the J end lost 0 bases, and 6 bases lay between the germline ends. CDR3 in amino acids: CASQFSYEQYF. For the CDR3, the DNA is TGTGCCAGTCAGTTCTCCTACGAGCAGTACTTC.

This clonotype was counted ten times or more. J is TRBJ2-5 and V is TRBV20-1, with D perhaps TRBD2 (6 bases). V was trimmed by 6 bases and J by 1 base, leaving 33 bases between them. The length of the CDR3 is 20 residues. Germline-derived CDR1 and CDR2 are DFQATT and SNEGSKA (reference sequence). The CDR3 nucleotides read TGCAGTGCATTCGAGGCGGGATCGCCAGCCGGCCTCCCTTTCCAAGAGACCCAGTACTTC. It specifies CSAFEAGSPAGLPFQETQYF.

This clonotype was picked up many times. V is TRBV10-3 and J is TRBJ1-6; D is ambiguous. Germline CDR1 and CDR2: ENHRY and SYGVKD. The V end was cut by 3 bases, the J end by 4 bases, with 16 bases between. This CDR3 spans 17 amino acids. The CDR3 sequence: CAISEGQKNVYNSPLHF. CDR3 coding DNA: TGTGCCATCAGTGAAGGCCAGAAAAACGTTTATAATTCACCCCTCCACTTT.

A remark on this clonotype: One end of the junction fails to match germline, which may point to a read error. This sequence joins TRBV18 and TRBJ2-7; D is ambiguous. Germline CDR1 and CDR2: KGHSH and LQKENI. The CDR3 is 11 amino acids. Written as DNA, the CDR3 is TGTGCCAGCTCCGACGGCTACGAGCTGTACTTC. This codes for CASSDGYELYF.

This clonotype was counted many times. This chain links TRBV18 with TRBJ1-1, with D tentatively TRBD1 (5 bases). CDR1 and CDR2 (germline): KGHSH, LQKENI. The CDR3 is 14 residues long. V lost 0 bases and J lost 4, with 9 bases in between. In nucleotides, the CDR3 is TGTGCCAGCTCACCACCGAGGGGCCTCACTGAAGCTTTCTTT. The encoded protein is CASSPPRGLTEAFF.

This clonotype was counted at least ten times. The rearrangement uses TRBV18 and TRBJ1-5; 10 nucleotides align to TRBD1. Trimming took 5 bases from V and 4 from J; bases not matched to a gene: 11. The CDR3 covers 17 residues. Germline V gives CDR1 KGHSH, CDR2 LQKENI. DNA for the CDR3: TGTGCCAGCTCAAAATCTCTTCAGGGACAGGGGAATCAGCCCCAGCATTTT. Its protein is CASSKSLQGQGNQPQHF. Filled out from reference TRBV18 and TRBJ1-5, the complete variable domain reads NAGVMQNPRHLVRRRGQEARLRCSPMKGHSHVYWYRQLPEEGLKFMVYLQKENIIDESGMPKERFSAEFPKEGPSILRIQQVVRGDSAAYFCASSKSLQGQGNQPQHFGDGTRLSIL.

This clonotype came up a few times. A far larger clone differs by one base, so this is likely a read error. The rearrangement links TRBV6-2 or TRBV6-3 to TRBJ2-7; 8 bases agree with TRBD2. Germline V gene data show CDR1 as MNHEY and CDR2 as SVGEGT. This CDR3 has 14 amino acids. The CDR3 coding sequence is TGTGCCAGCAGTACTAGCGGAGGGGCCTACGGGCAGTACTTC. It is translated as CASSTSGGAYGQYF.

This clonotype came up once. A far larger clone is one nucleotide away, so this likely arose from a read error. The gene calls are TRBV5-6 and TRBJ1-2; D possibly corresponds to TRBD1 (5 bases). The CDR3 loop spans 17 amino acids. From germline, CDR1 is SGHDT and CDR2 YYEEEE. The CDR3 here is CVRSSRGDRRWTNGYTF. The CDR3 DNA is TGTGTCAGAAGCTCGAGGGGAGACAGAAGGTGGACTAATGGCTACACCTTC. Looking up the rest from reference TRBV5-6 and TRBJ1-2 gives the full variable domain: DAGVTQSPTHLIKTRGQQVTLRCSPKSGHDTVSWYQQALGQGPQFIFQYYEEEERQRGNFPDRFSGHQFPNYSSELNVNALLLGDSALYLCVRSSRGDRRWTNGYTFGSGTRLTVV.

The sample holds one count of this clonotype. One base separates it from a far larger clone, so it is likely a read error. This sequence joins TRBV20-1 and TRBJ2-7; 9 bases are a match to TRBD2. Per germline, CDR1 DFQATT and CDR2 SNEGSKA (reference sequence). This CDR3 region has 15 residues. The CDR3 region has the DNA TGCTGTGCCAAATATCCGGGACTAGCAGCCAATGAGCAGTACTTC. Translating gives CCAKYPGLAANEQYF.

This clonotype was seen at least ten times. This chain links TRBV28 with TRBJ2-7; no clear D. Trimming cost V 4 bases and J 2 bases, with 15 bases left between them. The CDR3 covers 15 residues. The germline V gene has CDR1 MDHEN and CDR2 SYDVKM. The CDR3 bases are TGTGCCAGCAGTTCCTGGACGGATAAGACCTACGAGCAGTACTTC. It encodes CASSSWTDKTYEQYF.

Turning to this clonotype: A far larger clone is a single base away, which makes a read error likely. J is TRBJ2-1 and V is TRBV28; the match to TRBD1 covers 7 bases. From germline, CDR1 is MDHEN and CDR2 SYDVKM. The CDR3 runs 15 residues. J was trimmed by 10 bases and V by 5 bases; bases with no gene match: 14. This CDR3 reads CASSPLGTVTYEQFF. CDR3 nucleotide sequence: TGTGCCAGCAGTCCACTTGGGACAGTTACCTACGAGCAGTTCTTC. Supplemented by reference TRBV28 and TRBJ2-1, the full variable domain reads DVKVTQSSRYLVKRTGEKVFLECVQDMDHENMFWYRQDPGLGLRLIYFSYDVKMKEKGDIPEGYSVSREKKERFSLILESASTNQTSMYLCASSPLGTVTYEQFFGPGTRLTVL.

Comment on this clonotype: A read error likely explains this, since a far larger clone differs by one base. DNA of the CDR3: TGTGCCACCAAGATAGCTAGCGGGAGACGGCATAAGCAGTTCTTC. Encoded protein: CATKIASGRRHKQFF. The rearrangement joins TRBV27 to TRBJ2-1; 10 nucleotides line up with TRBD2. The germline CDR1 and CDR2 sequences are MNHEY and SMNVEV (reference sequence). V trimming: 10 bases; J trimming: 11 bases; junction bases outside the gene matches: 17. The CDR3 covers 15 residues.

The table lists this clonotype with many counts. At one end the junction does not follow the germline gene, possibly because of a read error. The rearrangement uses TRBV20-1 and TRBJ2-4; 7 bases agree with TRBD2. The CDR3 extends over 12 amino acids. Per the germline V gene, CDR1 is DFQATT and CDR2 is SNEGSKA (reference sequence). In nucleotides, the CDR3 is TGCAGTGCTGGGGGGGTAGGGGCCGGCCTCCGCTTC. Translated, it gives CSAGGVGAGLRF.

This clonotype was observed at least ten times. J is TRBJ2-4 and V is TRBV27; D is possibly TRBD1 or TRBD2 (5 bases each). The CDR3 has 14 residues. CDR1 MNHEY and CDR2 SMNVEV come from the germline V gene (reference sequence). Trimming removed 1 base from V and 3 bases from J, with 7 bases in between. CDR3 coding DNA: TGTGCCAGCAGTTTATTGGGGGACAAAAACATTCAGTACTTC. Translating it yields CASSLLGDKNIQYF.

This clonotype was observed at least ten times. This chain uses TRBV6-4 with TRBJ2-7; the match to TRBD1 covers 9 bases. This CDR3 region has 17 residues. Trimming cost V 0 bases and J 4 bases; bases outside gene matches: 10. Per the germline V gene, CDR1 is MRHNA and CDR2 is SNTAGT. The CDR3 DNA reads as TGTGCCAGCAGTGACTCGGGGAACCGGGACAGGGATTACGAGCAGTACTTC. Protein: CASSDSGNRDRDYEQYF.

The V and J genes are TRBV10-3 and TRBJ1-5, with 9 bases lining up with TRBD1. Germline V gene lookup returns CDR1 ENHRY and CDR2 SYGVKD. Trimming removed 3 bases from V and 4 bases from J; junction bases left unmatched: 4. The CDR3 runs to 15 residues. CDR3 residues: CAISEAGTGNQPQHF. The DNA of the CDR3 is TGTGCCATCAGTGAAGCCGGGACAGGGAATCAGCCCCAGCATTTT.

The CDR3 is CAWSVSGLIGGVGPQHF. CDR3 nucleotides: TGTGCCTGGAGTGTCTCCGGCCTCATAGGTGGTGTGGGGCCCCAGCATTTT. The V call is TRBV30, the J call TRBJ1-5; no definite D call. The ends were cut back, 0 bases at V and 9 bases at J, with 24 bases in the middle. CDR1 and CDR2 (germline): GTSNPN, SVGIG (reference sequence). The CDR3 consists of 17 residues.

This sequence joins TRBV28 and TRBJ2-7; 8 positions match TRBD2. This CDR3 spans 14 amino acids. CDR1 MDHEN and CDR2 SYDVKM come from the germline V gene. Trimming at V came to 5 bases and at J to 4 bases, leaving 7 bases not matched to a gene. As DNA, the CDR3 is TGTGCCAGCAGTGAAGCGGGAGCGTGGTACGAGCAGTACTTC. It is translated as CASSEAGAWYEQYF. Looking up the rest from reference TRBV28 and TRBJ2-7 gives the full variable domain: DVKVTQSSRYLVKRTGEKVFLECVQDMDHENMFWYRQDPGLGLRLIYFSYDVKMKEKGDIPEGYSVSREKKERFSLILESASTNQTSMYLCASSEAGAWYEQYFGPGTRLTVT.

There are a few counts of this clonotype. The chain carries TRBV5-4 and TRBJ2-1, with TRBD1 matching 7 bases. The CDR3 has 15 amino acids. V lost 2 bases and J lost 0; bases outside the gene matches: 2. Germline V lookup: CDR1 SGHNT, CDR2 YYREEE (reference sequence). CDR3 sequence reads: CASSFGQDSYNEQFF. In DNA form, the CDR3 reads TGTGCCAGCAGCTTTGGACAGGACTCCTACAATGAGCAGTTCTTC.

This clonotype was recorded many times. The V gene is TRBV5-1, the J gene TRBJ2-7; TRBD1 matches at 8 bases. This CDR3 has 15 amino acids. Losses at the gene ends were 3 bases for V and 4 bases for J; bases not matched to a gene: 9. Germline-derived CDR1 and CDR2 are SGHRS and YFSETQ. CDR3 in amino acids: CASSSSGGNLYEQYF. CDR3 DNA sequence: TGCGCCAGCAGCTCATCAGGGGGCAATCTTTACGAGCAGTACTTC.

The chain has TRBV28 and TRBJ1-1; D is undetermined. V lost 3 bases to trimming and J lost 4 bases, with 6 bases between them. CDR3 length equals 12 residues. The germline CDR1 and CDR2 sequences are MDHEN and SYDVKM. CDR3 in amino acids: CASSLRGTEAFF. CDR3 DNA sequence: TGTGCCAGCAGTTTGCGAGGCACTGAAGCTTTCTTT. The full variable domain, its missing parts supplied by reference TRBV28 and TRBJ1-1, is DVKVTQSSRYLVKRTGEKVFLECVQDMDHENMFWYRQDPGLGLRLIYFSYDVKMKEKGDIPEGYSVSREKKERFSLILESASTNQTSMYLCASSLRGTEAFFGQGTRLTVV.

Ten or more counts support this clonotype. The chain recombines TRBV10-3 with TRBJ2-1, with 10 bases aligning to TRBD2. From germline, CDR1 is ENHRY and CDR2 SYGVKD. This CDR3 is 15 amino acids long. With V trimmed by 6 bases and J by 5 bases, 7 bases remained unmatched. The CDR3: CAIRARTSGHNEQFF. CDR3 bases: TGTGCCATCAGGGCCCGGACTAGCGGCCACAATGAGCAGTTCTTC.

In this sample, this clonotype turned up once. The rearrangement uses TRBV23-1 and TRBJ2-7, with 7 bases fitting TRBD1. TRBV23-1 is filed as an ORF, its function uncertain. CDR3 length: 16 amino acids. J was trimmed by 6 bases and V by 4 bases; bases with no gene match: 15. The chain's CDR3 is CASSPIGTVSSREQYF. DNA of the CDR3: TGCGCCAGCAGTCCCATCGGGACAGTCTCCTCCCGCGAGCAGTACTTC.

In its sample, this clonotype was seen many times. The gene calls are TRBV3-1 and TRBJ2-1; no clear D gene. The CDR3 consists of 15 residues. Germline CDR1 reads LGHDT; CDR2 reads YNNKEL (reference sequence). Between the trimmed V and J ends, which lost 2 bases and 9 bases, there was a span of 17 bases. The CDR3 loop is CASSQIPRWGFEQFF. CDR3 DNA sequence: TGTGCCAGCAGCCAAATCCCCCGATGGGGTTTTGAGCAGTTCTTC.